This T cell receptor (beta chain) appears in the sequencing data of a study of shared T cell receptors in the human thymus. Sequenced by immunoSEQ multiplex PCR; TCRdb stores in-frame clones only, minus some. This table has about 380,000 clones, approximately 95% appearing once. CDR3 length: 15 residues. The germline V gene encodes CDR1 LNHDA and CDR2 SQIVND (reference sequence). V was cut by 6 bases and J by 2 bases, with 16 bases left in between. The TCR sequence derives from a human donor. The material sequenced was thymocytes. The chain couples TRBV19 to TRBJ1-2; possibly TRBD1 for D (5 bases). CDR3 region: CASRTAGVGNYGYTF. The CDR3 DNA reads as TGTGCCAGTAGAACAGCGGGGGTAGGGAACTATGGCTACACCTTC.